Here is one T cell receptor beta chain with its context. Antigen: not known. The V and J ends lost 6 bases and 3 bases respectively, with 11 bases between them. The germline gives CDR1 MNHEY, CDR2 SVGEGT. The CDR3 spans 13 residues. RNA, at about 0.5 to 1 ug, was reverse transcribed with random hexamers. Multiplex PCR with immunoSEQ amplified the TCR beta CDR3 across 54 Vbeta and 13 Jbeta. TCRdb used MiXCR to reprocess the immunoSEQ multiplex PCR reads, holding one entry per CDR3 protein. The table shows 110,000 or so distinct CDR3 sequences, with around 90% occurring only once. This sample was included in a study of CD8 T cells in Susac syndrome. Study-level results: Only a relatively small number of individuals were included in the TCR sequencing and HLA analysis.

Negative isolation yielded CD8+ and CD4+ T cells; FACS enriched TEMRA cells. This clonotype was sampled from a human donor in good health. Sequenced: CD4+ T cells from PBMCs. J is TRBJ1-2 and V is TRBV6-2 or TRBV6-3; D is uncertain. Here the CDR3 DNA reads TGTGCCAGCAGCGCGTCGGGTGACTATGGCTACACCTTC. It translates to CASSASGDYGYTF.